This TCR beta chain was identified in a study of shared clonotypes between healthy human individuals. Study details: Donors consisted of two women and a few men between 18 and 49.

CD4+ cells yielded CD45RA+ naive and CD45RA-negative memory subsets. Libraries were prepared by immunoSEQ multiplex PCR; TCRdb keeps only in-frame clonotypes and omits some of them. This sample has some 200,000 clones, with 65% found just once. J gave up 8 bases and V 1 base, and 8 bases lay outside the gene matches. The CDR3 covers 15 residues. In germline, CDR1 is SGHVS, CDR2 FQNEAQ. This clone appeared a few times. The TCR comes from a man aged 25-45 years in good health. What was sequenced was memory CD4+ T cells sorted from blood. As to subset: CD45RA-negative fraction. The chain is built from TRBV7-8 and TRBJ1-5; 7 nucleotides agree with TRBD1. CDR3: CASSLVGQWEKPQHF. CDR3 nucleotides: TGTGCCAGCAGCTTAGTGGGACAGTGGGAGAAGCCCCAGCATTTT.